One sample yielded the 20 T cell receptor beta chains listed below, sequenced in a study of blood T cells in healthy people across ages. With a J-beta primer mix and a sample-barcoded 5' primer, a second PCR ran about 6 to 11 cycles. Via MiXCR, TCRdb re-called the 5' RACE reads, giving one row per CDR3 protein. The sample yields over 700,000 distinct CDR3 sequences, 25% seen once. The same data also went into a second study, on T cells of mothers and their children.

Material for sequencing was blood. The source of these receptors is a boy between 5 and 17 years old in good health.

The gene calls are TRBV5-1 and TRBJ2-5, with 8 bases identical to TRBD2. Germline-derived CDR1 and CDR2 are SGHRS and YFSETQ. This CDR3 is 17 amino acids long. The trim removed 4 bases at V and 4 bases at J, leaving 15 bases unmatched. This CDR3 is CASSDAQGGLAPETQYF. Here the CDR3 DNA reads TGCGCCAGCAGCGACGCCCAGGGTGGACTAGCTCCAGAGACCCAGTACTTC.

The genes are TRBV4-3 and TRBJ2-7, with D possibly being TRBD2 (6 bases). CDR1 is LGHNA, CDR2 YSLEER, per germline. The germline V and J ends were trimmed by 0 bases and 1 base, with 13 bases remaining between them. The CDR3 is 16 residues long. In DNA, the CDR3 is TGCGCCAGCAGCCAAGATAGGAGGGCCTTTTCCTACGAGCAGTACTTC. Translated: CASSQDRRAFSYEQYF.

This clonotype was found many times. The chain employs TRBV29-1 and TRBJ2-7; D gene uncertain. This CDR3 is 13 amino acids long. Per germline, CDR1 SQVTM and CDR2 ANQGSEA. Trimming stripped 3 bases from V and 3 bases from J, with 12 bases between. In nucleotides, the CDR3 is TGCAGCGTTGACCCGGGTGTCGGCTACGAGCAGTACTTC. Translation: CSVDPGVGYEQYF.

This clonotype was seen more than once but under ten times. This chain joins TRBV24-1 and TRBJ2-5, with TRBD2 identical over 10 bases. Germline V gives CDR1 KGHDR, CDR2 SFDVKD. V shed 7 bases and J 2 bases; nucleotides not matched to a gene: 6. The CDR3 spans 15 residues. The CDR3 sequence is CATSRTSGKQETQYF. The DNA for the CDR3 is TGTGCCACCAGCCGGACTAGCGGCAAACAAGAGACCCAGTACTTC.

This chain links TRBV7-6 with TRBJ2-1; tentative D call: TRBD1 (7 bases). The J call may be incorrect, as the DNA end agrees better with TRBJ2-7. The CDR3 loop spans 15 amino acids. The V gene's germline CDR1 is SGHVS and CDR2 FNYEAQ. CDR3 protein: CASSLGGDRYYEQYF. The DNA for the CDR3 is TGTGCCAGCAGCTTAGGGGGGGACAGATATTACGAGCAGTACTTC.

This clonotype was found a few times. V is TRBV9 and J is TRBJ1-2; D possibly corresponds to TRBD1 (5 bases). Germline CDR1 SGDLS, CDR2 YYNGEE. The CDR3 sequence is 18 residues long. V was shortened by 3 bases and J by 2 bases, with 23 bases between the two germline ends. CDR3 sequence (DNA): TGTGCCAGCAGCGGAACCCGGGACCCCGTAGGGGTCAACTATGGCTACACCTTC. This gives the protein CASSGTRDPVGVNYGYTF.

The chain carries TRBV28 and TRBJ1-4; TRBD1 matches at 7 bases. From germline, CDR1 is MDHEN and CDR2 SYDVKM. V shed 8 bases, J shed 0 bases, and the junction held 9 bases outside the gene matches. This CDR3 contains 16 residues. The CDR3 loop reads CASARGQFATNEKLFF. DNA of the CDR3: TGTGCCAGCGCCAGGGGACAGTTCGCAACTAATGAAAAACTGTTTTTT.

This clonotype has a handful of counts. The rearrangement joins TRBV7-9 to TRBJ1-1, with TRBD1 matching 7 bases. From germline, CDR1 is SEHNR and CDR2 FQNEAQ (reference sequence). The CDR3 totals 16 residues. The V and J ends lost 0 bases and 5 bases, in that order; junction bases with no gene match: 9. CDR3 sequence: CASSLAGGDSLTEAFF. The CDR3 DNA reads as TGTGCCAGCAGCTTAGCAGGGGGGGACAGCTTAACTGAAGCTTTCTTT.

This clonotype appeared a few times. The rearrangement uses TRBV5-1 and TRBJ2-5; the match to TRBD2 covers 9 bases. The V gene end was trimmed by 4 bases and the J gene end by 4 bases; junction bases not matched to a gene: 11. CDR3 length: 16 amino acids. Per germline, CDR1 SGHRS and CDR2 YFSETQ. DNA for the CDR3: TGCGCCAGCAGCCACCGACTAGCGGCAATTTCAGAGACCCAGTACTTC. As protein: CASSHRLAAISETQYF.

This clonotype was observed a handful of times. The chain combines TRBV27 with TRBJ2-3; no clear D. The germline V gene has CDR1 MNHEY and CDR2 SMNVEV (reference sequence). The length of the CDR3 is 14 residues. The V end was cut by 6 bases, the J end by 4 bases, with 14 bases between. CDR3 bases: TGTGCCAGCAGACTACCTTTTAGTCCAGATACGCAGTATTTT. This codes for CASRLPFSPDTQYF.

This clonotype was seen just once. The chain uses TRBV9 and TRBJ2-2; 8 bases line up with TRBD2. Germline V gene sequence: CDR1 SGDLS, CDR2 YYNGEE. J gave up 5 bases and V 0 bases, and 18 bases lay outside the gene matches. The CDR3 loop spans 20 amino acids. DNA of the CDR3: TGTGCCAGCAGCGTAGATCCCTCAATACTAGCGGCCCTTACGACCGGGGAGCTGTTTTTT. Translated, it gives CASSVDPSILAALTTGELFF.

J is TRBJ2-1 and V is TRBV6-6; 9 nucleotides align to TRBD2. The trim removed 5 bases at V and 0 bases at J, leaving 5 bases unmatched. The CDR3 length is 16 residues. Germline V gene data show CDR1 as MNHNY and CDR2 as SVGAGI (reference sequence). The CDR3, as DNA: TGTGCCAGCAGTCATAAACTAGCGGGCTCCTACAATGAGCAGTTCTTC. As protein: CASSHKLAGSYNEQFF.

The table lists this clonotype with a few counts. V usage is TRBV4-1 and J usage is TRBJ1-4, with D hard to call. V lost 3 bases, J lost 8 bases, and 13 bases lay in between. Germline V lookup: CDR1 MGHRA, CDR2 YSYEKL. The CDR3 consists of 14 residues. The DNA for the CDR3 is TGCGCCAGCAGCCAGGGATCTATGGGGGAAAAACTGTTTTTT. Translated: CASSQGSMGEKLFF.

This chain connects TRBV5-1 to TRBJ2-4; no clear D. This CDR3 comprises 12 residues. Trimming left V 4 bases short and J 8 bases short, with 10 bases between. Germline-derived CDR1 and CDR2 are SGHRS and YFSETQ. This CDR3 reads CASSLDRDIQYF. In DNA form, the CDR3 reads TGCGCCAGCAGCCTGGATCGGGACATTCAGTACTTC.

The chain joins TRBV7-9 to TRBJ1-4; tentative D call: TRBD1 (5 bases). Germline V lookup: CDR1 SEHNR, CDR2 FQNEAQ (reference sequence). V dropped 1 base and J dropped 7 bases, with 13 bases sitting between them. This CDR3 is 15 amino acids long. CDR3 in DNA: TGTGCCAGCAGCTTAGGGACATTGACGAGTGAAAAACTGTTTTTT. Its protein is CASSLGTLTSEKLFF.

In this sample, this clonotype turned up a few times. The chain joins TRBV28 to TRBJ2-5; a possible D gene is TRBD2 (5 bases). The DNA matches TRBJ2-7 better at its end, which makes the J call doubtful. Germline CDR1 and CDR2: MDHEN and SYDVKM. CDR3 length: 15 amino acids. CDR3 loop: CASSPPDLKGYEQYF. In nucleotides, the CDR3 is TGTGCCAGCAGTCCCCCGGACTTAAAGGGCTACGAGCAGTACTTC.

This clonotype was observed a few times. The CDR3 is CASSGLINNEQFF. The CDR3, as DNA: TGTGCCAGCAGTGGACTAATCAACAATGAGCAGTTCTTC. The chain recombines TRBV2 with TRBJ2-5; maybe TRBD2 (5 bases). The DNA end lines up better with TRBJ2-1; the J call may be wrong. CDR3 size: 13 residues. CDR1 is SNHLY and CDR2 is FYNNEI in the germline V gene.

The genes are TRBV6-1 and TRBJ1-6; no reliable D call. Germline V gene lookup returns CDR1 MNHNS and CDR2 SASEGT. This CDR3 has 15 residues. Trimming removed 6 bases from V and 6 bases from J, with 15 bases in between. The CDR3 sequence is CASRGARGSNSPLHF. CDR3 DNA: TGTGCCAGCAGGGGAGCACGAGGGTCTAATTCACCCCTCCACTTT.

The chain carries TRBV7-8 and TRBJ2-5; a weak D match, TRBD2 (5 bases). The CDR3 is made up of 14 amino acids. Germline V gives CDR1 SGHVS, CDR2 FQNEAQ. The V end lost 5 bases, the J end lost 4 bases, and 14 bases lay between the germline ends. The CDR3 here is CASSPTRTRETQYF. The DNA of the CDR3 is TGTGCCAGCAGCCCAACTAGGACTCGAGAGACCCAGTACTTC.

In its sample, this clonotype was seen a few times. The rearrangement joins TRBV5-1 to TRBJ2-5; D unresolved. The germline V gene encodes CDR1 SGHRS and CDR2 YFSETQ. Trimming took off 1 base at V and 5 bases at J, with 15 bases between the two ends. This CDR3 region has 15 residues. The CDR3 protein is CASSLMASGTETQYF. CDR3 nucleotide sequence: TGCGCCAGCAGCTTGATGGCCTCTGGAACGGAGACCCAGTACTTC.